This TCR beta chain was recorded in a study of blood T cell repertoires in COVID-19. On the study more broadly: From the United States, Italy and Spain came samples of acute and convalescent COVID-19. Nucleic acid was either cDNA or gDNA, and it came from T cells, B-cell-depleted T cells, or PBMCs.

The CDR3 consists of 13 residues. Germline values: CDR1 SGHAT, CDR2 FQNNGV. Trimming removed 5 bases at V and 4 bases at J, with 11 bases between. As processed by the authors: By means of reference gene primer amplification, nucleated cell counts were estimated. Sequencing was performed with immunoSEQ multiplex PCR; in TCRdb, only in-frame clones are kept and a portion is missing. V, J and clone size derive from that table, while D and trimming were established from the DNA sequence. The sample lists 150,000 to 180,000 clones; more than 80% were seen once. The rearrangement joins TRBV11-2 to TRBJ1-2, with D possibly TRBD1 on 5 matching bases. The source material was peripheral blood. The source of this sequence is a woman aged 40 to 50 with acute or convalescent COVID-19. The CDR3, as DNA: TGTGCCAGCAGCCCAGGGAGGAGCTATGGCTACACCTTC. Its translation: CASSPGRSYGYTF.